The 6 T cell receptor beta chains below all came from one sample that was sequenced in a study of T cell responses to AZD1222 COVID-19 vaccine. Assay used: immunoSEQ multiplex PCR; TCRdb lists only in-frame clones, some missing. This table has nearly 110,000 clones, around 87% appearing once. Specimen: peripheral blood, collected on day 0 of AZD1222 vaccination. The receptors stem from an adult in good health.

This chain links TRBV29-1 with TRBJ2-5; D possibly corresponds to TRBD2 (6 bases). V was pared by 6 bases and J by 3 bases, with 8 bases between. CDR1 and CDR2 from the germline V gene are SQVTM and ANQGSEA. There are 11 residues in the CDR3. CDR3 sequence reads: CSVEGKETQYF. The CDR3 bases are TGCAGCGTGGAGGGGAAAGAGACCCAGTACTTC.

The V and J genes are TRBV2 and TRBJ1-1; a weak D match, TRBD1 (6 bases). The CDR3 consists of 14 residues. CDR1 and CDR2 (germline): SNHLY, FYNNEI. V was pared by 6 bases and J by 3 bases, with 14 bases between. CDR3 sequence: CASSRRGDYTEAFF. Here the CDR3 DNA reads TGTGCCAGCAGCCGAAGGGGGGACTACACTGAAGCTTTCTTT.

This chain connects TRBV30 to TRBJ1-2, with a tentative D call TRBD1 (6 bases). The V and J ends lost 0 bases and 9 bases respectively, with 17 bases between them. This CDR3 spans 14 amino acids. Germline V gives CDR1 GTSNPN, CDR2 SVGIG (reference sequence). As DNA, the CDR3 is TGTGCCTGGAGTGTAGATGTTGGCAGGGGTCGCTACACCTTC. As protein: CAWSVDVGRGRYTF.

This chain connects TRBV6-2 or TRBV6-3 to TRBJ2-1; D unclear. The CDR3 covers 13 residues. Trimming took off 6 bases at V and 3 bases at J, with 9 bases between the two ends. The germline V gene encodes CDR1 MNHEY and CDR2 SVGEGT. CDR3 sequence: CASSLDDYNEQFF. DNA for the CDR3: TGTGCCAGCAGCCTTGACGACTACAATGAGCAGTTCTTC.

CDR3 region: CASSLAARNTEAFF. The DNA of the CDR3 is TGTGCCAGCAGCTTAGCAGCCCGGAACACTGAAGCTTTCTTT. The chain links TRBV7-9 to TRBJ1-1; D remains unclear. The CDR3 totals 14 residues. Trimming removed 0 bases at V and 1 base at J, with 6 bases between. CDR1 is SEHNR, CDR2 FQNEAQ, per germline (reference sequence).

CDR3 bases: TGTGCCAGCAGTGCCGACAGGGGCAGGCCAAACTATGGCTACACCTTC. Residues: CASSADRGRPNYGYTF. The rearrangement links TRBV9 to TRBJ1-2; 8 positions agree with TRBD1. The CDR3 has 16 amino acids. The junction had 11 bases not matched to a gene; V was cut back by 5 bases and J by 2 bases. Germline-derived CDR1 and CDR2 are SGDLS and YYNGEE.